In its sample, the clone carrying this T cell receptor (beta chain) was seen a few times. Its antigen is not identified. The sample originates from a study of cytomegalovirus exposure and HLA in healthy donors. Study-wide points: The authors enumerated around 150 TCR beta chains as linked to cytomegalovirus. Three CMV-associated chains proved CMV antigen-specific in vitro. When a later analysis was performed, an Asian-associated ancestry cluster reportedly had fewer N-insertions than the roughly 700-donor mean. Reports indicate that TCR beta sequences accurately predicted the HLA-A and HLA-B alleles of most subjects.

Germline V gene data show CDR1 as WNHNN and CDR2 as SYGVQD (reference sequence). Losses at the gene ends were 4 bases for V and 6 bases for J; bases not matched to a gene: 6. The CDR3 has 15 amino acids. It was with 60 Vbeta and 13 Jbeta primers that the PCR ran. The method was immunoSEQ multiplex PCR; TCRdb's version includes in-frame clones alone and lacks a portion of them. The sample contains about 110,000 clones, just under 70% of which appear only once. This chain joins TRBV10-1 and TRBJ2-2; 9 bases are shared with TRBD1. This TCR came from a man aged 30-40 years in good health and CMV-seropositive. Sequencing was done on a sample of PBMCs. The CDR3 DNA follows: TGCGCCAGCAGTGTATCTAGACAGGGGGCCGGGGAGCTGTTTTTT. Protein sequence: CASSVSRQGAGELFF.